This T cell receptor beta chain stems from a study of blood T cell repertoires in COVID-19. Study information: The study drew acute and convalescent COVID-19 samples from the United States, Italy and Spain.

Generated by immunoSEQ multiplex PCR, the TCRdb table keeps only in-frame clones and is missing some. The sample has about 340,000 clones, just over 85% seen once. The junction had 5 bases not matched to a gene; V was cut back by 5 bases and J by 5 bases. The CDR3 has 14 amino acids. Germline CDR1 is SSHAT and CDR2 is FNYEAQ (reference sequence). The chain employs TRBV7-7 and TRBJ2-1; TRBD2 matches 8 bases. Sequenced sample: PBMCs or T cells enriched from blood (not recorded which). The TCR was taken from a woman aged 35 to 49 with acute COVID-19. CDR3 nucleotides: TGTGCCAGCAGCCCGGGGGGGGTGAACAATGAGCAGTTCTTC. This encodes CASSPGGVNNEQFF.